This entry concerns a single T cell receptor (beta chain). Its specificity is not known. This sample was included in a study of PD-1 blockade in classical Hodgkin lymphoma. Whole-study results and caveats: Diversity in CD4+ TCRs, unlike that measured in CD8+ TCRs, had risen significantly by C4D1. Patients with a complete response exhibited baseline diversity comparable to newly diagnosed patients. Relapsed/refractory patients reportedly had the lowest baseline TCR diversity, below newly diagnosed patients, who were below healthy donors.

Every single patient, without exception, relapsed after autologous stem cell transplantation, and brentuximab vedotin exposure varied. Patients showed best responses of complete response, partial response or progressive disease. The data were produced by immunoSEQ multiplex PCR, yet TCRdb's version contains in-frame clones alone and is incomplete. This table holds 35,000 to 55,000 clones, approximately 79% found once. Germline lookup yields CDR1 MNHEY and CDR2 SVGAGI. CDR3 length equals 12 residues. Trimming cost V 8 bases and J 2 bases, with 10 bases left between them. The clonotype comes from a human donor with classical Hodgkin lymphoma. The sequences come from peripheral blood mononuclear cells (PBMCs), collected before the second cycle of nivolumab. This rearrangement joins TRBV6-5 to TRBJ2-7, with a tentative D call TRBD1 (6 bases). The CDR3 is CASGDTTYEQYF. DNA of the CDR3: TGTGCCAGCGGGGACACGACCTACGAGCAGTACTTC.